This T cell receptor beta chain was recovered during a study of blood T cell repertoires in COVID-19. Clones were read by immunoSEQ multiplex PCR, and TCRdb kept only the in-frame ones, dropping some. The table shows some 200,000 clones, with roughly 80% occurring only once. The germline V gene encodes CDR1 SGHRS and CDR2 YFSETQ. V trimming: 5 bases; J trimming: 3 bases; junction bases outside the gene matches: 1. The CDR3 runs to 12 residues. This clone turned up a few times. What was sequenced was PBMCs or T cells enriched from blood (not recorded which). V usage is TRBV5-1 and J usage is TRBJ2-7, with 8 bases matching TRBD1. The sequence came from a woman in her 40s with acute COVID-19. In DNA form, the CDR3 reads TGCGCCAGCAGGGGACAGGACTACGAGCAGTACTTC. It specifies CASRGQDYEQYF.